The 20 T cell receptor beta chains reported below all come from one sample, sequenced in a study of blood T cell repertoires in COVID-19. Sequencing was performed with immunoSEQ multiplex PCR; in TCRdb, only in-frame clones are kept and a portion is missing. The sample lists 50,000 to 70,000 clones; 87% were seen once. Sequencing was performed on peripheral blood. These receptors were taken from a man between 60 and 75 years old with active or convalescent COVID-19.

The chain couples TRBV28 to TRBJ2-3, with D unresolved. CDR3 length: 14 residues. Germline CDR1 and CDR2: MDHEN and SYDVKM. V was trimmed by 6 bases and J by 6 bases, leaving 16 bases between them. The CDR3 sequence is CASSSGRLQDTQYF. DNA of the CDR3: TGTGCCAGCAGCTCCGGCAGACTTCAGGATACGCAGTATTTT.

J is TRBJ1-1 and V is TRBV11-2, with TRBD1 identical over 8 bases. Germline-derived CDR1 and CDR2 are SGHAT and FQNNGV. CDR3 size: 15 residues. Trimming removed 4 bases from V and 6 bases from J; junction bases left unmatched: 10. The CDR3 DNA sequence: TGTGCCAGCAGCTCCTTGACAGGGGAGAAGGCTGAAGCTTTCTTT. This codes for CASSSLTGEKAEAFF.

The chain employs TRBV4-2 and TRBJ1-1; TRBD1 might be the D (5 bases). The CDR3 loop spans 16 amino acids. V was cut by 0 bases and J by 1 base, with 12 bases left in between. Germline values: CDR1 LGHNA, CDR2 YNFKEQ. The DNA of the CDR3 is TGTGCCAGCAGCCAAGATCTTGCCAGGGAGAACACTGAAGCTTTCTTT. This translates into CASSQDLARENTEAFF.

This chain joins TRBV9 and TRBJ1-1; D remains ambiguous. Germline CDR1 is SGDLS and CDR2 is YYNGEE. V was shortened by 4 bases and J by 0 bases, with 10 bases between the two germline ends. The CDR3 covers 14 residues. In nucleotides, the CDR3 is TGTGCCAGCAGCCCGCGGCCCATGAACACTGAAGCTTTCTTT. It is translated as CASSPRPMNTEAFF.

The genes are TRBV5-1 and TRBJ1-5, with D possibly being TRBD1 (5 bases). Germline V CDR1 and CDR2: SGHRS, YFSETQ. V gave up 3 bases and J gave up 4 bases, with 14 bases separating them. The CDR3 is 15 residues long. The CDR3, as DNA: TGCGCCAGCAGCTACTCATCCGGGGGGAATCAGCCCCAGCATTTT. Translated: CASSYSSGGNQPQHF.

The chain combines TRBV25-1 with TRBJ1-4, with 9 bases fitting TRBD1. Germline V gene data show CDR1 as MGHDK and CDR2 as SYGVNS. Trimming took 1 base from V and 5 from J; bases not matched to a gene: 5. This CDR3 has 16 amino acids. The CDR3 coding sequence is TGTGCCAGCAGTGAATCGGGACAGGGACTCAATGAAAAACTGTTTTTT. Its protein product is CASSESGQGLNEKLFF. The full variable domain, completed using reference TRBV25-1 and TRBJ1-4, is EADIYQTPRYLVIGTGKKITLECSQTMGHDKMYWYQQDPGMELHLIHYSYGVNSTEKGDLSSESTVSRIRTEHFPLTLESARPSHTSQYLCASSESGQGLNEKLFFGSGTQLSVL.

The genes are TRBV28 and TRBJ1-4, with a possible D match to TRBD1 (6 bases). Germline V gene lookup returns CDR1 MDHEN and CDR2 SYDVKM. V lost 5 bases to trimming and J lost 9 bases, with 25 bases between them. This CDR3 spans 17 amino acids. The CDR3 region has the DNA TGTGCCAGCAGTCCCCCACAGTCAGGGGCAAAGAGGAAAAAACTGTTTTTT. It is translated as CASSPPQSGAKRKKLFF. Variable domain in full (rest from reference TRBV28 and TRBJ1-4): DVKVTQSSRYLVKRTGEKVFLECVQDMDHENMFWYRQDPGLGLRLIYFSYDVKMKEKGDIPEGYSVSREKKERFSLILESASTNQTSMYLCASSPPQSGAKRKKLFFGSGTQLSVL.

The chain joins TRBV7-6 to TRBJ1-1, with TRBD1 matching 9 bases. Germline V gene data show CDR1 as SGHVS and CDR2 as FNYEAQ. The V segment lost 0 bases and the J segment 2 bases; nucleotides outside the gene matches: 1. CDR3 length: 15 residues. The CDR3 region is CASSLAGQGNTEAFF. The CDR3 DNA reads TGTGCCAGCAGCTTAGCGGGACAGGGTAACACTGAAGCTTTCTTT.

The genes are TRBV25-1 and TRBJ1-2; no firm D call. The germline V and J ends were trimmed by 1 base and 7 bases, with 4 bases remaining between them. Germline V gene lookup returns CDR1 MGHDK and CDR2 SYGVNS. CDR3 size: 11 residues. This CDR3 is CASSESLGYTF. The DNA of the CDR3 is TGTGCCAGCAGTGAATCTCTTGGCTACACCTTC.

V gene TRBV6-6 combines with J gene TRBJ2-7, with 12 bases fitting TRBD2. Unmatched junction bases numbered 9, after V lost 5 bases and J lost 7 bases. This CDR3 is built from 15 residues. Looked up from germline, CDR1 is MNHNY and CDR2 is SVGAGI (reference sequence). The CDR3 DNA reads TGTGCCAGCAGTAACCTAGCGGGAGGGCGAAAAGAGCAGTACTTC. Its translation: CASSNLAGGRKEQYF.

V gene TRBV29-1 combines with J gene TRBJ2-1; 11 nucleotides line up with TRBD1. CDR3 length equals 13 residues. Per the germline V gene, CDR1 is SQVTM and CDR2 is ANQGSEA. J lost 7 bases, V lost 6 bases, and 5 bases had no gene match. The CDR3 sequence: CSVRTGGWNEQFF. Here the CDR3 DNA reads TGCAGCGTCCGGACAGGGGGCTGGAATGAGCAGTTCTTC.

The table lists this clone with a few counts. The rearrangement uses TRBV6-5 and TRBJ2-7, with D perhaps matching TRBD1 (6 bases). This CDR3 comprises 13 residues. The germline CDR1 and CDR2 sequences are MNHEY and SVGAGI. The V end was cut by 6 bases, the J end by 3 bases, with 12 bases between. CDR3 nucleotide sequence: TGTGCCAGCAGCCTCGGACAGATCTACGAGCAGTACTTC. Its translation is CASSLGQIYEQYF.

The chain carries TRBV1 and TRBJ1-1. TRBV1 is a known pseudogene. The CDR3 spans 12 residues. DNA for the CDR3: TGCACCAGCAGCCAAGATTCGGGCGGGGCTTTCTTT. Residues: CTSSQDSGGAFF.

The rearrangement joins TRBV19 to TRBJ2-1; D is perhaps TRBD2 (5 bases). The V and J ends lost 10 bases and 0 bases respectively, with 16 bases between them. CDR1 and CDR2 (germline): LNHDA, SQIVND (reference sequence). The CDR3 is made up of 15 amino acids. The CDR3 DNA reads TGTGCCACCAGTCGAGCGGCGAGCTCCTACAATGAGCAGTTCTTC. Its protein product is CATSRAASSYNEQFF.

CDR3 residues: CASRGQGVIQETQYF. CDR3 nucleotide sequence: TGTGCCAGCAGAGGACAGGGGGTCATCCAAGAGACCCAGTACTTC. The chain combines TRBV27 with TRBJ2-5, with 10 bases fitting TRBD1. Germline V gene sequence: CDR1 MNHEY, CDR2 SMNVEV (reference sequence). This CDR3 is built from 15 residues. The V segment lost 6 bases and the J segment 1 base; nucleotides outside the gene matches: 5.

The rearrangement links TRBV9 to TRBJ2-2; 10 nucleotides align to TRBD2. CDR1 SGDLS and CDR2 YYNGEE come from the germline V gene. The CDR3 is made up of 17 amino acids. The trim removed 3 bases at V and 4 bases at J, leaving 9 bases unmatched. CDR3 residues: CASSAHGSGGATGELFF. The CDR3 DNA reads TGTGCCAGCAGCGCACACGGGAGCGGGGGGGCCACCGGGGAGCTGTTTTTT.

The chain has TRBV11-3 and TRBJ2-7; 14 nucleotides align to TRBD2. Germline CDR1 and CDR2: SGHNT and YENEEA. CDR3 size: 19 residues. The V gene end was trimmed by 4 bases and the J gene end by 6 bases; junction bases not matched to a gene: 17. CDR3 DNA sequence: TGTGCCAGCAGCTCCGAACGACTAGCGGGAGGGCCTGGTTCGGGCGAGCAGTACTTC. This translates into CASSSERLAGGPGSGEQYF.

This rearrangement joins TRBV9 to TRBJ1-6; a weak D match, TRBD1 (5 bases). The CDR3 loop spans 13 amino acids. Between the trimmed V and J ends, which lost 3 bases and 7 bases, there was a span of 8 bases. Germline V gene lookup returns CDR1 SGDLS and CDR2 YYNGEE. In nucleotides, the CDR3 is TGTGCCAGCAGCGGACAGAACAATTCACCCCTCCACTTT. It yields the protein CASSGQNNSPLHF.

V gene TRBV25-1 combines with J gene TRBJ1-5; D gene unclear. The V end lost 3 bases, the J end lost 0 bases, and 9 bases lay between the germline ends. CDR3 length: 15 amino acids. The germline V gene encodes CDR1 MGHDK and CDR2 SYGVNS. This CDR3 reads CASSEGQYSNQPQHF. As DNA, the CDR3 is TGTGCCAGCAGTGAGGGCCAGTATAGCAATCAGCCCCAGCATTTT.

The chain joins TRBV7-9 to TRBJ2-1, with 7 bases fitting TRBD1. The V gene end was trimmed by 1 base and the J gene end by 2 bases; junction bases not matched to a gene: 5. Per the germline V gene, CDR1 is SEHNR and CDR2 is FQNEAQ (reference sequence). CDR3 size: 16 residues. The CDR3 spells CASSLEQGPPYNEQFF. The CDR3 DNA reads as TGTGCCAGCAGCTTAGAACAGGGGCCACCCTACAATGAGCAGTTCTTC.